The clone carrying this T cell receptor (beta chain) was detected once. Methods used by the authors: Estimated nucleated cell counts came from reference gene primer amplification. Clones were read by immunoSEQ multiplex PCR, and TCRdb kept only the in-frame ones, dropping some. D and trimming were read from the DNA, whereas the V and J calls and clone size are those reported in that table. The repertoire consists of around 84,000 clones, with around 88% occurring once and the leading ten covering roughly two fifths. V shed 7 bases, J shed 7 bases, and the junction held 11 bases outside the gene matches. Germline V gene data show CDR1 as LNHDA and CDR2 as SQIVND (reference sequence). This CDR3 spans 15 amino acids. The data were obtained in a study of blood T cell repertoires in COVID-19. Study-wide background: Whether acute or convalescent, the COVID-19 samples came from the United States, Italy and Spain. PBMCs, B-cell-depleted T cells, or T cells were the source of the cDNA or gDNA that made up the material.

The sequenced material came from peripheral blood. The chain uses TRBV19 and TRBJ1-4; 8 bases agree with TRBD1. The source of this sequence is an elderly man with active or convalescent COVID-19. CDR3 nucleotide sequence: TGTGCCAGTAACGACAGGGGCTCAGGAGTTGAAAAACTGTTTTTT. Its protein product is CASNDRGSGVEKLFF.